This T cell receptor beta chain originates from a study of breast tumors, draining lymph nodes, adjacent tissues. Findings and limits, study-wide: Tumors had less TCR diversity than lymph nodes, more than nontumor tissue. Tumor and nontumor repertoires were significantly more similar in luminal-like than in basal-like breast cancer.

Germline V gene data show CDR1 as SQVTM and CDR2 as ANQGSEA. The junction had 12 bases not matched to a gene; V was cut back by 7 bases and J by 3 bases. The CDR3 covers 16 residues. One entry per CDR3 protein, called by TCRdb with MiXCR from the multiplex PCR reads. The sample lists approximately 45,000 distinct CDR3 sequences, about 23% occurring once. Concerning this clonotype: Antigen unknown.

Sample: breast tumor tissue. The receptor was derived from a female donor with breast cancer. Some clones in this sample may be carry-over from other donors' samples. The V call is TRBV29-1, the J call TRBJ2-1; 10 positions match TRBD2. The CDR3 is CSAAGGLAGVYNEQFF. CDR3 DNA sequence: TGCAGCGCCGCTGGGGGTCTAGCGGGAGTCTACAATGAGCAGTTCTTC.